This TCR beta chain stems from a study of blood T cell repertoires in COVID-19. Study in general: Italy, Spain and the United States were the sources of the convalescent and acute COVID-19 samples.

Germline CDR1 reads SGHTA; CDR2 reads FQGNSA. CDR3 size: 14 residues. The V end was cut by 3 bases, the J end by 5 bases, with 12 bases between. Data came from immunoSEQ multiplex PCR; TCRdb stores just in-frame clones and leaves some out. The table has fewer than 45,000 clones, about 85% seen once; the top ten hold roughly 15%. The TCR originated in a human donor in a cohort sampled during active COVID-19. The chain links TRBV7-2 to TRBJ2-3, with D perhaps matching TRBD2 (6 bases). The sequencing input was peripheral blood. In nucleotides, the CDR3 is TGTGCCAGCAGCTTGGGGTGGAGGGTAGATACGCAGTATTTT. It encodes CASSLGWRVDTQYF.